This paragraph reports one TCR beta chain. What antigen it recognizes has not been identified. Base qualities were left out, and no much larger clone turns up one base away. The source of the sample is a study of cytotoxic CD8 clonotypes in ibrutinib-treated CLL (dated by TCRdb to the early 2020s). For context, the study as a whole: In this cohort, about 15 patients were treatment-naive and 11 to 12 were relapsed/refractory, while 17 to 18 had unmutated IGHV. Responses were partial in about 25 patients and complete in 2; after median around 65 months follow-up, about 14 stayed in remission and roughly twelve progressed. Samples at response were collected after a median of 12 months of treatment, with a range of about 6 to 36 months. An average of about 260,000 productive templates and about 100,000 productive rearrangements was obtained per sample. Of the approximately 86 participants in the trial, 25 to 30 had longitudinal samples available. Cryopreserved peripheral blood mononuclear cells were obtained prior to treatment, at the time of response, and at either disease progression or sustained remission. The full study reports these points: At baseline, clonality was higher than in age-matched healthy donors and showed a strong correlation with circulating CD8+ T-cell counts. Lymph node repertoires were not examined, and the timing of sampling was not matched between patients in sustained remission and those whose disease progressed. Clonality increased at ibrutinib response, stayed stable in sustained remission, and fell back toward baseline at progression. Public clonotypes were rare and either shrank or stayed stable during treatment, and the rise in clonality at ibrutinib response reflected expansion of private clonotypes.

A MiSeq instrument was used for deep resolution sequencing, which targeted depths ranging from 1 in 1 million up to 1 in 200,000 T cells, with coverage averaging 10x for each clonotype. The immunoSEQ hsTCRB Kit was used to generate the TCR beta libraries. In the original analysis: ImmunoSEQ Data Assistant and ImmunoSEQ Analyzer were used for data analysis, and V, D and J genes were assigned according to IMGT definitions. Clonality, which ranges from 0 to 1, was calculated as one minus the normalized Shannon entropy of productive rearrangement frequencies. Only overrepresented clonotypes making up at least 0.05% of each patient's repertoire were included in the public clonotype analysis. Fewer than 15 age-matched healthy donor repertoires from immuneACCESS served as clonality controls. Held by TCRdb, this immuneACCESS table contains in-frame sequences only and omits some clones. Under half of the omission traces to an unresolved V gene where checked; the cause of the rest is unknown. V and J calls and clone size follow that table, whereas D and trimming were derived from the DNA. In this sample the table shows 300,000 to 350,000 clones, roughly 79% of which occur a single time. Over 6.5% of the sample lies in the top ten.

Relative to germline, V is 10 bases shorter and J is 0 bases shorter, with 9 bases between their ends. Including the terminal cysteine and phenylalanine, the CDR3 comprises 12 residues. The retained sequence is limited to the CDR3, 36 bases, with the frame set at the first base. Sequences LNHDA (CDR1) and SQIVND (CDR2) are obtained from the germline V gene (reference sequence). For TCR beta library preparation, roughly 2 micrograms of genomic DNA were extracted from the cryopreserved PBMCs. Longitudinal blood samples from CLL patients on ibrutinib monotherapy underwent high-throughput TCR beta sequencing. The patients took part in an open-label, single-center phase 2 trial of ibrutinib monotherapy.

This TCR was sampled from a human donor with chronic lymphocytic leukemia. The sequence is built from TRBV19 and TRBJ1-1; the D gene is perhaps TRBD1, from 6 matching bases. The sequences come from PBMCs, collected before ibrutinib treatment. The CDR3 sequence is CATGQLNTEAFF. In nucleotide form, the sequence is TGTGCCACCGGACAGTTGAACACTGAAGCTTTCTTT.